This T cell receptor beta chain was found in a study of technical replicates of blood from several donors. Profiling relied on immunoSEQ multiplex PCR, and the TCRdb table lists in-frame clones only, not all of them. The sample has around 57,000 clones, around 94% seen once. The sample taken for sequencing was T cells isolated from PBMCs. This receptor was taken from a human donor in good health.

CDR3 sequence: CASSFQIVRATEAFF. Written as DNA, the CDR3 is TGTGCCAGCAGTTTTCAGATCGTGCGGGCCACTGAAGCTTTCTTT. The chain links TRBV28 to TRBJ1-1; D remains ambiguous. Germline V lookup: CDR1 MDHEN, CDR2 SYDVKM. CDR3 length equals 15 residues. Trimming left V 3 bases short and J 4 bases short, with 15 bases between. The full variable domain, in which reference TRBV28 and TRBJ1-1 provide the parts outside the CDR3, is DVKVTQSSRYLVKRTGEKVFLECVQDMDHENMFWYRQDPGLGLRLIYFSYDVKMKEKGDIPEGYSVSREKKERFSLILESASTNQTSMYLCASSFQIVRATEAFFGQGTRLTVV.